This TCR beta chain is from a study of response to subunit inactivated influenza vaccine. Each CDR3 protein gets one entry after TCRdb re-called the RT-PCR reads with MiXCR. This table has more than 450,000 distinct CDR3 sequences, 12% appearing once. The length of the CDR3 is 15 residues. Germline V gene data show CDR1 as DFQATT and CDR2 as SNEGSKA (reference sequence). Trimming took off 5 bases at V and 1 base at J, with 16 bases between the two ends. Sequencing was performed on PBMCs from blood, taken on the day of vaccination. The source is a man aged 45-65 years who received an inactivated influenza vaccine. The chain joins TRBV20-1 to TRBJ2-3; TRBD1 or TRBD2 may be the D gene (5 bases each). CDR3 residues: CSARPGTSGTDTQYF. The CDR3 DNA is TGCAGTGCTCGTCCCGGGACCAGTGGCACAGATACGCAGTATTTT.